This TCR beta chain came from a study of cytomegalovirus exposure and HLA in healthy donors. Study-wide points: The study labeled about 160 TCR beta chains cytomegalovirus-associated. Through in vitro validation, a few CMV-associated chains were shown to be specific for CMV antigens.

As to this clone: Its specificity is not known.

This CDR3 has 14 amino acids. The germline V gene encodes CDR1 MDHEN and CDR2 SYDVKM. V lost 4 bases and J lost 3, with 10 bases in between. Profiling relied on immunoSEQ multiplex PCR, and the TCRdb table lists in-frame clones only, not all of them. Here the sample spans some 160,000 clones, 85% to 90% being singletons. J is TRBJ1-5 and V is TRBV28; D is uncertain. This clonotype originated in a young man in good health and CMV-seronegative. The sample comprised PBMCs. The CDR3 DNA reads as TGTGCCAGCAGTTCTAGGCAGAACAATCAGCCCCAGCATTTT. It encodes CASSSRQNNQPQHF.